The 19 T cell receptor beta chains listed next were all sequenced from one sample in a study of T cell changes during pregnancy in multiple sclerosis. Only in-frame clones appear in the TCRdb table, and some are missing; sequencing was by immunoSEQ multiplex PCR. The sample comprises about 40,000 clones, approximately 88% of which are singletons, and 5.2% rests with the top ten. The sequencing used peripheral blood, collected in the first trimester of pregnancy. The receptors stem from a female donor in good health, enrolled as a control in a pregnancy study.

The DNA for the CDR3 is TGTGCCAGCAGTCCTAGGAGGCCGGGACTAAAGCCGAACACTGAAGCTTTCTTT. Its translation: CASSPRRPGLKPNTEAFF. The genes are TRBV28 and TRBJ1-1; a weak D match, TRBD1 (5 bases). The V gene lost 5 bases and the J gene lost 1 base, with 23 bases spanning the gap. CDR1 and CDR2 (germline): MDHEN, SYDVKM. The CDR3 runs 18 residues.

This clone came up once. This chain joins TRBV9 and TRBJ1-1, with unresolved D. The CDR3 spans 16 residues. Germline CDR1 reads SGDLS; CDR2 reads YYNGEE. V lost 3 bases to trimming and J lost 7 bases, with 22 bases between them. The CDR3, as DNA: TGTGCCAGCAGCGCGGTTGGAGGCCCGAGCGGATTTGAAGCTTTCTTT. Protein product: CASSAVGGPSGFEAFF.

The chain carries TRBV18 and TRBJ2-7; a weak D match, TRBD2 (5 bases). V lost 3 bases and J 2 bases, leaving 17 bases between the germline ends. This CDR3 is built from 16 residues. The germline gives CDR1 KGHSH, CDR2 LQKENI. CDR3 loop: CASSPPDRDPTYEQYF. The DNA of the CDR3 is TGTGCCAGCTCACCGCCCGACCGGGATCCAACCTACGAGCAGTACTTC.

V and J are TRBV6-5 and TRBJ2-2; D not resolved. Germline assignment: CDR1 MNHEY and CDR2 SVGAGI. The CDR3 spans 11 residues. Trimming cost V 6 bases and J 4 bases, with 3 bases left between them. CDR3 protein: CASSSTGELFF. The DNA for the CDR3 is TGTGCCAGCAGCTCCACCGGGGAGCTGTTTTTT.

This chain uses TRBV30 with TRBJ1-4; D remains ambiguous. V was shortened by 0 bases and J by 7 bases, with 9 bases between the two germline ends. Germline lookup yields CDR1 GTSNPN and CDR2 SVGIG (reference sequence). This CDR3 region has 13 residues. The CDR3: CAWSVEQTEKLFF. CDR3 nucleotide sequence: TGTGCCTGGAGTGTAGAACAGACTGAAAAACTGTTTTTT.

The chain is built from TRBV7-9 and TRBJ2-2; tentative D call: TRBD1 (6 bases). CDR1 is SEHNR, CDR2 FQNEAQ, per germline (reference sequence). The V gene lost 4 bases and the J gene lost 7 bases, with 16 bases spanning the gap. This CDR3 spans 15 amino acids. CDR3 bases: TGTGCCAGCAGCTCGATACAGGGCGGAGGCGGGGAGCTGTTTTTT. Protein product: CASSSIQGGGGELFF.

DNA of the CDR3: TGTGCCAGCAGCTTAAGCTCCGGGGGCAATGAGCAGTTCTTC. Its translation is CASSLSSGGNEQFF. The chain recombines TRBV7-3 with TRBJ2-1; maybe TRBD2 (6 bases). Germline assignment: CDR1 SGHTA and CDR2 FQGTGA. Trimming took off 1 base at V and 6 bases at J, with 10 bases between the two ends. CDR3 size: 14 residues. Variable domain in full (rest from reference TRBV7-3 and TRBJ2-1): GAGVSQTPSNKVTEKGKYVELRCDPISGHTALYWYRQSLGQGPEFLIYFQGTGAADDSGLPNDRFFAVRPEGSVSTLKIQRTERGDSAVYLCASSLSSGGNEQFFGPGTRLTVL.

This clone was found a few times. V gene TRBV7-9 combines with J gene TRBJ1-3; possibly TRBD1 for D (6 bases). Per the germline V gene, CDR1 is SEHNR and CDR2 is FQNEAQ (reference sequence). This CDR3 has 14 residues. The ends were cut back, 5 bases at V and 0 bases at J, with 8 bases in the middle. The CDR3 loop reads CASSPGVSGNTIYF. For the CDR3, the DNA is TGTGCCAGCAGCCCAGGGGTCTCTGGAAACACCATATATTTT.

The chain is built from TRBV27 and TRBJ2-1; a possible D gene is TRBD2 (6 bases). V was clipped by 2 bases and J by 0 bases, with 14 bases between them. Germline V gene lookup returns CDR1 MNHEY and CDR2 SMNVEV (reference sequence). This CDR3 region has 17 residues. The CDR3 sequence: CASSLAGTRFSYNEQFF. CDR3 bases: TGTGCCAGCAGTTTAGCCGGGACTCGATTCTCCTACAATGAGCAGTTCTTC.

The V and J genes are TRBV6-4 and TRBJ1-1; D possibly corresponds to TRBD1 (5 bases). Trimming removed 4 bases from V and 1 base from J, with 7 bases in between. Germline-derived CDR1 and CDR2 are MRHNA and SNTAGT. The CDR3 length is 13 residues. CDR3 sequence (DNA): TGTGCCAGCAGTGTACAGGAGAACACTGAAGCTTTCTTT. Translation gives CASSVQENTEAFF.

The chain combines TRBV5-1 with TRBJ1-6, with TRBD1 matching 8 bases. The CDR3 is 15 residues long. Germline V gene lookup returns CDR1 SGHRS and CDR2 YFSETQ. The trim removed 3 bases at V and 4 bases at J, leaving 3 bases unmatched. CDR3 sequence: CASSSGTGYNSPLHF. For the CDR3, the DNA is TGCGCCAGCAGCTCAGGGACAGGATATAATTCACCCCTCCACTTT.

The chain has TRBV7-9 and TRBJ2-7; the match to TRBD2 covers 7 bases. CDR3 length: 15 residues. Germline-derived CDR1 and CDR2 are SEHNR and FQNEAQ (reference sequence). The J segment lost 5 bases and the V segment lost 0 bases, leaving 7 bases of the junction unmatched. The CDR3: CASSLAAGERNEQYF. The CDR3 DNA is TGTGCCAGCAGCTTAGCGGCGGGGGAAAGGAACGAGCAGTACTTC.

The chain couples TRBV6-5 to TRBJ2-1, with D possibly being TRBD2 (6 bases). This CDR3 region has 15 residues. Germline-derived CDR1 and CDR2 are MNHEY and SVGAGI. Trimming shortened V by 2 bases and J by 2 bases, and 10 bases separated the two germline ends. CDR3 protein: CASSYNAGPYNEQFF. The DNA of the CDR3 is TGTGCCAGCAGTTACAACGCGGGACCCTACAATGAGCAGTTCTTC.

V is TRBV6-1 and J is TRBJ2-1; tentatively, D is TRBD2 (6 bases). The germline gives CDR1 MNHNS, CDR2 SASEGT. Trimming pared 8 bases from V and 7 bases from J, leaving 12 bases between. The CDR3 has 12 amino acids. CDR3 bases: TGTGCCAGCCGGGGACTCTTGAATGAGCAGTTCTTC. Residues: CASRGLLNEQFF.

This clone appeared a single time. The CDR3 sequence is CASSQAPTSVTGELFF. In nucleotides, the CDR3 is TGCGCCAGCAGCCAAGCCCCGACTAGCGTAACCGGGGAGCTGTTTTTT. This chain joins TRBV4-1 and TRBJ2-2; 8 bases agree with TRBD2. The CDR3 is 16 amino acids. From germline, CDR1 is MGHRA and CDR2 YSYEKL. V trimming: 1 base; J trimming: 5 bases; junction bases outside the gene matches: 6.

The rearrangement joins TRBV10-2 to TRBJ2-7, with 9 bases identical to TRBD2. The CDR3 spans 16 residues. Germline assignment: CDR1 WSHSY and CDR2 SAAADI. V lost 0 bases, J lost 0 bases, and 3 bases stayed unmatched. The CDR3 reads CASSESRTSVSYEQYF. The CDR3 DNA is TGCGCCAGCAGTGAGTCGCGGACTAGCGTCTCCTACGAGCAGTACTTC.

This chain links TRBV28 with TRBJ2-1, with no clear D. This CDR3 is 14 amino acids long. CDR1 and CDR2 from the germline V gene are MDHEN and SYDVKM. The V gene lost 5 bases and the J gene lost 5 bases, with 13 bases spanning the gap. The CDR3 loop is CASSTRRPNNEQFF. The DNA for the CDR3 is TGTGCCAGCAGTACGAGGCGACCGAACAATGAGCAGTTCTTC.

The genes are TRBV18 and TRBJ2-1; TRBD2 agrees at 10 bases. After removal of 5 bases from V and 7 bases from J, the junction contained 11 bases not matched to a gene. CDR3 size: 16 residues. Germline V CDR1 and CDR2: KGHSH, LQKENI. CDR3: CASSTSSGGSGNEQFF. In DNA form, the CDR3 reads TGTGCCAGCTCAACTTCTAGCGGGGGATCGGGAAATGAGCAGTTCTTC. The full variable domain, in which reference TRBV18 and TRBJ2-1 provide the parts outside the CDR3, is NAGVMQNPRHLVRRRGQEARLRCSPMKGHSHVYWYRQLPEEGLKFMVYLQKENIIDESGMPKERFSAEFPKEGPSILRIQQVVRGDSAAYFCASSTSSGGSGNEQFFGPGTRLTVL.

Concerning this clone: The same CDR3 is also encoded by other DNA sequences in this sample. V gene TRBV6-1 combines with J gene TRBJ1-5, with D perhaps matching TRBD1 (5 bases). There are 15 residues in the CDR3. V lost 0 bases and J lost 0, with 6 bases in between. Looked up from germline, CDR1 is MNHNS and CDR2 is SASEGT. CDR3 region: CASSEAGHSNQPQHF. CDR3 DNA sequence: TGTGCCAGCAGTGAAGCGGGGCATAGCAATCAGCCCCAGCATTTT.